This is a list of T cell receptor beta chains from one sample in a study of shared clonotypes between healthy human individuals. Clones were read by immunoSEQ multiplex PCR, and TCRdb kept only the in-frame ones, dropping some. The profile shows about 2 million clones, about 94% of them singletons. What was sequenced was naive CD8+ T cells sorted from blood. Source of these receptors: a man in his late teens or twenties in good health. The CDR3 runs from the conserved cysteine through the conserved F or W. Each record gives: V gene, clone size, J gene, D gene, CDR3 DNA, CDR3 protein. The D gene is left open where the match is weak. Expanded clones are given a class, and other clones once, few, many or no size at all.

>TRBV7-8|-|TRBJ2-7|TRBD1
TGTGCCAGCAGCTTGTACAGGGGGGACGAGCAGTACTTC
CASSLYRGDEQYF
>TRBV6-5|-|TRBJ1-1|-
TGTGCCAGCAGTTTAGGCCTCTCCACTGAAGCTTTCTTT
CASSLGLSTEAFF
>TRBV19|once|TRBJ1-6|TRBD1
TGTGCCAGTAGTATCATGGCAGGGGGACAGTCACCCCTCCACTTT
CASSIMAGGQSPLHF
>TRBV7-9|-|TRBJ2-7|TRBD2
TGTGCCAGCAGCTCCGGGACTAGCGTGTACGAGCAGTACTTC
CASSSGTSVYEQYF
>TRBV28|once|TRBJ1-2|-
TGTGCCAGCAGTTCCCAAAGGGGGTATGGCTACACCTTC
CASSSQRGYGYTF
>TRBV11-2|-|TRBJ1-6|-
TGTGCCAGCAGCTTAGGGGGGGCCTTTAATTCACCCCTCCACTTT
CASSLGGAFNSPLHF
>TRBV14|-|TRBJ2-7|-
TGTGCCAGCAGCCAGATGGACAGTTCCTACGAGCAGTACTTC
CASSQMDSSYEQYF
>TRBV5-1|-|TRBJ2-7|-
TGCGCCAGCAGGCTAGAATGGGAGTACGAGCAGTACTTC
CASRLEWEYEQYF
>TRBV2|-|TRBJ1-1|-
TGTGCCAGCAGTGAAGCGCTGGGTTGGACTGAAGCTTTCTTT
CASSEALGWTEAFF
>TRBV5-6|-|TRBJ1-3|TRBD1
TGTGCCAGCAGCTTTCCTACAGGGGATGCTGGAAACACCATATATTTT
CASSFPTGDAGNTIYF
>TRBV27|-|TRBJ2-5|-
TGTGCCAGCAGTTTAATCGGTGGGGGGACCCAGTACTTC
CASSLIGGGTQYF
>TRBV5-4|-|TRBJ2-7|-
TGTGCCAGCAGCTTACGCCCCGTTGACGAGCAGTACTTC
CASSLRPVDEQYF
>TRBV9|-|TRBJ1-4|TRBD1
TGTGCCAGCAGCCCGGACAGGAATAATGAAAAACTGTTTTTT
CASSPDRNNEKLFF
>TRBV27|-|TRBJ2-3|TRBD1
TGTGCCAGCAGTCGGACAGGGAATACGCAGTATTTT
CASSRTGNTQYF
>TRBV7-9|-|TRBJ1-2|TRBD1
TGTGCCAGCAGTTTAGGCGACAGGGGTGGCTACACCTTC
CASSLGDRGGYTF
>TRBV28|-|TRBJ2-7|-
TGTGCCAGCCGCGTCGGAGGCCTTGAGCAGTACTTC
CASRVGGLEQYF
>TRBV7-3|once|TRBJ1-1|-
TGTGCCAGCAGCTTAGGTGAGGTCACTGAAGCTTTCTTT
CASSLGEVTEAFF
>TRBV27|-|TRBJ2-1|TRBD2
TGTGCCAGCAGCCTACTAGCGGCCTCTCCCTACAATGAGCAGTTCTTC
CASSLLAASPYNEQFF
>TRBV6-6|-|TRBJ2-2|-
TGTGCCAGCAGTTACAACCCGGCCTTGAACACCGGGGAGCTGTTTTTT
CASSYNPALNTGELFF